Listed below are T cell receptor beta chains from one sample, sequenced in a study of blood T cells in healthy people across ages. TCRdb processed the 5' RACE reads anew with MiXCR; each CDR3 protein has one entry. The repertoire consists of roughly 2 million distinct CDR3 sequences, with 49% occurring once and the leading ten covering 2% to 2.5%. Sequences were obtained from blood. These receptors were taken from a woman in her forties in good health. Each CDR3 is given with its conserved first and last residue. The D gene is left open where the match is weak. Some rows mark clone size as missing; the rest say once, few, many or name a class of expanded clone.

>few|TRBV5-1|-|TRBJ2-7
CASSLGPSEDEQYF
TGCGCCAGCAGCCTTGGACCAAGCGAGGACGAGCAGTACTTC
>few|TRBV20-1|TRBD2|TRBJ2-7
CSAYQRGGPVEQYF
TGCAGTGCTTACCAGCGGGGGGGGCCGGTCGAGCAGTACTTC
>-|TRBV4-1|TRBD2|TRBJ2-3
CASSQGRGLYTDTQYF
TGCGCCAGCAGCCAAGGGCGGGGGTTATACACAGATACGCAGTATTTT
>-|TRBV14|-|TRBJ2-1
CASSKTGFGQFF
TGTGCCAGCAGTAAAACAGGGTTCGGACAGTTCTTC
>-|TRBV12-3/TRBV12-4|TRBD2|TRBJ2-5
CASRSGLVGGTQETQYF
TGTGCCAGCAGATCGGGACTAGTGGGGGGGACTCAAGAGACCCAGTACTTC
>-|TRBV7-8|-|TRBJ2-6
CASRAGDSSGANVLTF
TGTGCCAGCAGGGCAGGGGACTCCTCTGGGGCCAACGTCCTGACTTTC
>once|TRBV7-8|TRBD2|TRBJ2-1
CASSFGLASGAEMFYNEQFF
TGTGCCAGCAGCTTCGGGCTCGCTAGCGGGGCTGAGATGTTCTACAATGAGCAGTTCTTC
>-|TRBV20-1|-|TRBJ1-2
CSARDLGRGTTAYGYTF
TGCAGTGCTAGAGATCTAGGGCGGGGAACGACGGCCTATGGCTACACCTTC
>few|TRBV20-1|-|TRBJ1-4
CSASSGRVEEKLFF
TGCAGTGCTAGTTCGGGCAGGGTAGAAGAAAAACTGTTTTTT
>-|TRBV12-3/TRBV12-4|TRBD2|TRBJ2-7
CASSAELAGAYEQYF
TGTGCCAGCAGTGCCGAACTAGCGGGGGCCTACGAGCAGTACTTC
>few|TRBV4-3|TRBD2|TRBJ2-4
CASSQVSSGGESSIQYF
TGCGCCAGCAGCCAAGTGTCTAGCGGGGGCGAGTCGAGCATTCAGTACTTC
>-|TRBV19|-|TRBJ2-5
CASSIGWEETQYF
TGTGCCAGTAGTATAGGTTGGGAGGAGACCCAGTACTTC
>few|TRBV12-3/TRBV12-4|-|TRBJ2-7
CASSPGGFAYEQYF
TGTGCCAGCAGCCCTGGAGGTTTCGCCTACGAGCAGTACTTC
>many|TRBV29-1|-|TRBJ2-6
CSVERDSGANVLTF
TGCAGCGTCGAACGGGACTCTGGGGCCAACGTCCTGACTTTC
>few|TRBV5-1|TRBD1|TRBJ1-1
CASSLGTGTPMTEAFF
TGCGCCAGCAGCTTGGGGACAGGGACCCCGATGACTGAAGCTTTCTTT
>-|TRBV4-1|TRBD2|TRBJ2-1
CASSQDPASGEYNEQFF
TGCGCCAGCAGCCAAGATCCGGCTAGCGGGGAGTACAATGAGCAGTTCTTC
>few|TRBV12-3/TRBV12-4|-|TRBJ2-5
CASSLRGTLTQYF
TGTGCCAGCAGCCTCAGGGGTACCTTGACCCAGTACTTC
>-|TRBV11-2|-|TRBJ2-1
CASSLQQGIPYNEQFF
TGTGCCAGCAGCCTTCAACAGGGTATTCCCTACAATGAGCAGTTCTTC
>-|TRBV7-9|-|TRBJ1-6
CASSFSYGNSPLHF
TGTGCCAGCAGCTTCTCCTACGGAAATTCACCCCTCCACTTT
>-|TRBV7-8|-|TRBJ2-5
CASSLDMIGGGRRGQETQYF
TGTGCCAGCAGCTTAGACATGATTGGGGGGGGGCGACGGGGCCAAGAGACCCAGTACTTC
>-|TRBV27|-|TRBJ2-6
CASSNAGTSVSGANVLTF
TGTGCCAGCAGTAACGCCGGGACGAGTGTCTCTGGGGCCAACGTCCTGACTTTC
>-|TRBV6-1|-|TRBJ2-7
CASSEPGHPSYEQYF
TGTGCCAGCAGTGAACCGGGACACCCTTCCTACGAGCAGTACTTC
>-|TRBV20-1|-|TRBJ2-1
CSARGPSRVEQFF
TGCAGTGCTAGGGGCCCCTCTAGGGTAGAGCAGTTCTTC
>few|TRBV20-1|-|TRBJ2-5
CSARMGPQETQYF
TGCAGTGCTAGAATGGGACCACAAGAGACCCAGTACTTC
>few|TRBV9|-|TRBJ2-3
CASGRGSTDTQYF
TGTGCCAGCGGTCGTGGAAGCACAGATACGCAGTATTTT
>few|TRBV20-1|-|TRBJ2-1
CSARGIGPLHNEQFF
TGCAGTGCTAGAGGGATCGGGCCCCTACACAATGAGCAGTTCTTC
>-|TRBV24-1|TRBD2|TRBJ2-3
CATSDHKRGPHDTQYF
TGTGCCACCAGTGATCACAAGCGGGGGCCCCACGATACGCAGTATTTT
>-|TRBV4-2|TRBD1|TRBJ1-2
CASSLDRDSLYGYTF
TGTGCCAGCAGCCTGGACCGGGACAGCCTCTATGGCTACACCTTC
>-|TRBV7-2|-|TRBJ2-5
CASSLGGYAETQYF
TGTGCCAGCAGCCTTGGAGGATACGCCGAGACCCAGTACTTC
>-|TRBV20-1|-|TRBJ2-4
CSARDPSLPGNIQYF
TGCAGTGCTAGAGACCCGTCTTTACCGGGAAACATTCAGTACTTC
>few|TRBV6-1|-|TRBJ1-5
CASSEAPNQPQHF
TGTGCCAGCAGTGAGGCCCCTAATCAGCCCCAGCATTTT
>-|TRBV29-1|TRBD1|TRBJ2-7
CSVLGQDNEQYF
TGCAGCGTTTTGGGACAGGACAATGAGCAGTACTTC
>few|TRBV27|TRBD1|TRBJ2-7
CASSIEPGQGLYEQYF
TGTGCCAGCAGCATCGAGCCGGGACAGGGGCTTTACGAGCAGTACTTC
>-|TRBV20-1|TRBD1|TRBJ1-6
CSATRTGANSPLHF
TGCAGTGCTACGAGGACAGGGGCCAATTCACCCCTCCACTTT
>-|TRBV3-1|-|TRBJ2-2
CASSPQPGANTGELFF
TGTGCCAGCAGCCCTCAGCCGGGGGCGAACACTGGGGAGCTGTTTTTT
>-|TRBV6-5|-|TRBJ2-3
CASSSLKLDTQYF
TGTGCCAGCAGTTCTCTAAAGTTGGATACGCAGTATTTT
>-|TRBV20-1|-|TRBJ2-7
CSATHTAFEQYF
TGCAGTGCTACACACACGGCGTTCGAGCAGTACTTC
>-|TRBV3-1|TRBD1|TRBJ2-4
CASSIRDRGKQYF
TGTGCCAGCAGCATCCGGGACAGGGGTAAGCAGTACTTC
>-|TRBV6-1|TRBD1|TRBJ1-2
CASTRTGIFYTF
TGTGCCAGCACTCGGACAGGGATCTTCTACACCTTC
>-|TRBV20-1|TRBD1|TRBJ2-1
CSAESKTGGYFNEQFF
TGCAGTGCCGAATCGAAGACAGGGGGGTACTTCAATGAGCAGTTCTTC
>many|TRBV6-1|-|TRBJ2-6
CASSGANVLTF
TGTGCCAGCTCTGGGGCCAACGTCCTGACTTTC
>-|TRBV27|-|TRBJ2-3
CASRTMSYADTQYF
TGTGCCAGCCGGACCATGAGTTATGCAGATACGCAGTATTTT
>-|TRBV27|TRBD2|TRBJ2-3
CASSLLAGGSTSTDTQYF
TGTGCCAGCAGTTTATTGGCGGGGGGAAGTACTAGCACAGATACGCAGTATTTT
>few|TRBV20-1|TRBD2|TRBJ2-1
CSARRLAGTSYNEQFF
TGCAGTGCTAGAAGACTAGCGGGGACCTCCTACAATGAGCAGTTCTTC